Listed below are T cell receptor beta chains from one sample, sequenced in a study of metastatic and nonmetastatic thyroid tumors. MiXCR was used by TCRdb to re-call the PCR reads. The table records fewer than 35,000 clones, about 18% of them present only once. Material: blood. The receptors here all came from a male donor with papillary thyroid cancer or a benign thyroid nodule (not recorded which). Some clones in this sample may be carry-over from other donors' samples. CDR3s include the opening cysteine and the closing phenylalanine or tryptophan. D genes are given only for firm matches. The listing skips clone size in some rows; elsewhere it reads once, few, many or a size class.

V gene	J gene	D gene	clone size	CDR3 DNA	CDR3 protein
TRBV28	TRBJ2-7	TRBD1	many	TGTGCCAGCAGTTGGGACAGGTCCTACGAGCAGTACTTC	CASSWDRSYEQYF
TRBV6-1	TRBJ2-1	-	few	TGTGCCAGCGGACGGAATAAAGGGGGTCTTGGCAATGAGCAGTTCTTC	CASGRNKGGLGNEQFF
TRBV11-3	TRBJ2-1	TRBD2	many	TGTGCCAGCAGCCCCCCGACTAGCGGGACCTACAATGAGCAGTTCTTC	CASSPPTSGTYNEQFF
TRBV29-1	TRBJ1-2	-	many	TGCAGCGTTGGCGTCGGCCTCGGGGGCTACACCTTC	CSVGVGLGGYTF
TRBV6-5	TRBJ1-3	-	many	TGTGCCAGCAGTTCAAAGCTCGGACAATTCTCTGGAAACACCATATATTTT	CASSSKLGQFSGNTIYF
TRBV6-2/TRBV6-3	TRBJ2-1	-	medium-sized	TGTGCCAGCAGTTACCTGAATTACAATGAGCAGTTCTTC	CASSYLNYNEQFF
TRBV30	TRBJ1-4	TRBD1	many	TGTGCCTGGAGTCGAACAGGGGCAGATGAAAAACTGTTTTTT	CAWSRTGADEKLFF
TRBV20-1	TRBJ2-7	-	-	TGCAGTGCTAGAAGTCCGACGTTCAATGAGCAGTACTTC	CSARSPTFNEQYF
TRBV28	TRBJ2-1	TRBD2	medium-sized	TGTGCCAGCAGTCCTTACCGGGGGGGCGGCCCCACTGTCGAGCAGTTCTTC	CASSPYRGGGPTVEQFF
TRBV27	TRBJ1-1	-	-	TGTGCCAGCAGTTTAGCAGGGCGTGACACTGAAGCTTTCTTT	CASSLAGRDTEAFF
TRBV6-1	TRBJ1-5	TRBD1	few	TGTGCCAGTAGCCAACAGGGGGGTGGTCAGCCCCAGCATTTT	CASSQQGGGQPQHF
TRBV28	TRBJ1-2	-	-	TGTGCCAGCAGTCCACTATATGGGGGGGTTAATGGCTACACCTTC	CASSPLYGGVNGYTF
TRBV6-1	TRBJ1-2	TRBD1	few	TGTGCCAGCGGCGACAGGGGGCGCCGAGACTATGGCTACACCTTC	CASGDRGRRDYGYTF
TRBV29-1	TRBJ1-1	-	many	TGCAGCGTTGTTCGACAGATGAACACTGAAGCTTTCTTT	CSVVRQMNTEAFF
TRBV6-1	TRBJ1-2	-	few	TGTGCCAGCAGCCTACAGGGAGATGGCTACACCTTC	CASSLQGDGYTF
TRBV24-1	TRBJ2-3	-	few	TGTGCCACCTCAGGGGCGAGCGATATTGACCCTCAGTATTTT	CATSGASDIDPQYF
TRBV7-3	TRBJ2-2	-	many	TGTGCCAGCAGCCCCAGACCAAACACCGGGGAGCTGTTTTTT	CASSPRPNTGELFF
TRBV20-1	TRBJ2-5	-	many	TGCAGTGCTAGAGGGGGGGACAGCCAAGAGACCCAGTACTTC	CSARGGDSQETQYF
TRBV7-9	TRBJ2-2	-	many	TGTGCCAGCAGCTTTGGCCCACATGGCGGGGAGCTGTTTTTT	CASSFGPHGGELFF
TRBV27	TRBJ1-2	TRBD1	-	TGTGCCAGCAGTTTCCTTCGACAGGGGTTCCTTGGCTACACCTTC	CASSFLRQGFLGYTF
TRBV7-2	TRBJ2-2	-	-	TGTGCTCTCCCGGGCCCCCTGCGCGCCGGGGAGCTGTTTTTT	CALPGPLRAGELFF
TRBV4-1	TRBJ1-5	-	-	TGCGCCAGCAGCCAAGTCCCGGGTAGCAATCAGCCCCAGCATTTT	CASSQVPGSNQPQHF